This TCR beta chain was identified during a study of shared clonotypes between healthy human individuals. Only Caucasian adults living in Nashville, Tennessee made up the donor group. Germline assignment: CDR1 MDHEN and CDR2 SYDVKM. V was pared by 5 bases and J by 2 bases, with 10 bases between. The CDR3 is 14 residues long. It was across several immunoSEQ plates that each subset's genomic DNA was evenly split. Sequencing used immunoSEQ multiplex PCR; TCRdb keeps in-frame clones, though not all of them. Here the sample spans roughly 2,300,000 clones, around 90% being singletons. The V and J genes are TRBV28 and TRBJ1-5; possibly TRBD1 for D (5 bases). This clonotype was obtained from a man younger than 35 in good health. Some clones in this sample may be carry-over from other donors' samples. The specimen was naive CD4+ T cells from PBMCs. The subset here: CD45RA+ positively selected. The CDR3 region is CASSPGSRNQPQHF. The CDR3 bases are TGTGCCAGCAGTCCAGGGTCACGCAATCAGCCCCAGCATTTT.